Listed below are T cell receptor beta chains from one sample, sequenced in a study of blood T cell repertoires in COVID-19. TCRdb's copy holds only in-frame clones and misses some; the assay was immunoSEQ multiplex PCR. The sample contains tens of thousands of clones, roughly 80% of which appear only once. Specimen: peripheral blood. These receptors were taken from a woman aged 55-70 years with acute or convalescent COVID-19. Each CDR3 is given with its conserved first and last residue. The order of the fields is V gene, J gene, D gene, clone size, CDR3 protein, CDR3 DNA. The D gene is left open where the match is weak. The size entry is marked missing in some rows and otherwise reads once, few, many or a size class.

>TRBV5-1|TRBJ2-5|TRBD1|NA
CASSRTGSQETQYF
TGCGCCAGCAGCCGGACAGGCTCACAAGAGACCCAGTACTTC
>TRBV3-1/TRBV3-2|TRBJ1-4|NA|NA
CASSQGSSGREKLFF
TGTGCCAGCAGCCAAGGATCGTCGGGGAGGGAAAAACTGTTTTTT
>TRBV6-6|TRBJ2-1|TRBD2|NA
CASRRGGSYNEQFF
TGTGCCAGCAGAAGGGGAGGGTCCTACAATGAGCAGTTCTTC
>TRBV5-1|TRBJ2-3|TRBD2|few
CASSSGLAGLLADTQYF
TGCGCCAGCAGCTCGGGACTAGCGGGACTCCTCGCAGATACGCAGTATTTT
>TRBV14|TRBJ1-1|NA|NA
CASSQGLTRGTEAFF
TGTGCCAGCAGCCAGGGACTGACTCGGGGCACTGAAGCTTTCTTT
>TRBV14|TRBJ2-1|TRBD2|NA
CASSQDSLAGALGEQFF
TGTGCCAGCAGCCAAGATTCACTAGCGGGTGCCTTGGGTGAGCAGTTCTTC
>TRBV18|TRBJ1-5|TRBD1|NA
CASSLGTGDQPQHF
TGTGCCAGCTCACTAGGGACAGGGGATCAGCCCCAGCATTTT
>TRBV27|TRBJ1-1|TRBD1|NA
CASSAGQGAVLNTEAFF
TGTGCCAGCAGTGCGGGACAGGGGGCTGTTTTGAACACTGAAGCTTTCTTT
>TRBV3-1/TRBV3-2|TRBJ1-1|NA|NA
CASSPTQVGGGTEAFF
TGTGCCAGCAGCCCGACTCAGGTGGGGGGTGGCACTGAAGCTTTCTTT
>TRBV23-1|TRBJ2-5|TRBD2|NA
CASSQSGKGLAGGRSGETQYF
TGCGCCAGCAGTCAATCTGGGAAAGGACTAGCGGGGGGGCGCTCAGGAGAGACCCAGTACTTC
>TRBV5-1|TRBJ1-1|NA|NA
CASSLAYRRMNTEAFF
TGCGCCAGCAGCTTGGCTTACAGGAGAATGAACACTGAAGCTTTCTTT